These 14 T cell receptor beta chains came from one sample sequenced in a study of blood T cell repertoires in COVID-19. This table comes from immunoSEQ multiplex PCR, and its TCRdb copy is limited to in-frame clones, with some not included. The sample has 250,000 to 300,000 clones; about nine tenths are singletons. Material for sequencing was peripheral blood. Receptors were obtained from a young woman with COVID-19, enrolled during active disease.

The chain joins TRBV28 to TRBJ1-3; 7 nucleotides agree with TRBD1. This CDR3 region has 15 residues. V trimming: 2 bases; J trimming: 2 bases; junction bases outside the gene matches: 3. Germline CDR1 reads MDHEN; CDR2 reads SYDVKM. Written as DNA, the CDR3 is TGTGCCAGCAGTTTAAGAGGGGGCGCTGGAAACACCATATATTTT. It specifies CASSLRGGAGNTIYF.

The V gene is TRBV6-5, the J gene TRBJ1-3; no definite D call. CDR3 length equals 13 residues. Germline assignment: CDR1 MNHEY and CDR2 SVGAGI. Trimming cost V 6 bases and J 0 bases, with 6 bases left between them. This chain's CDR3 is CASRAPSGNTIYF. The DNA for the CDR3 is TGTGCCAGCAGGGCCCCCTCTGGAAACACCATATATTTT.

The J gene is TRBJ2-7, the V gene TRBV28; TRBD1 aligns across 7 bases. The ends lost 1 base at V and 5 bases at J; junction bases unmatched: 8. Germline CDR1 and CDR2: MDHEN and SYDVKM. This CDR3 is built from 15 residues. The CDR3 bases are TGTGCCAGCAGTTTATACGCAGGGGGAGTCCACGAGCAGTACTTC. Its protein product is CASSLYAGGVHEQYF.

The genes are TRBV4-1 and TRBJ2-5; 9 bases align to TRBD2. V lost 0 bases, J lost 2 bases, and 1 base stayed unmatched. The CDR3 spans 15 residues. Germline V gives CDR1 MGHRA, CDR2 YSYEKL. In nucleotides, the CDR3 is TGCGCCAGCAGCCAAGAGACTAGCGGACAAGAGACCCAGTACTTC. Amino acid sequence: CASSQETSGQETQYF.

This clone was recorded only once. J is TRBJ2-5 and V is TRBV7-2; 8 nucleotides align to TRBD1. V lost 1 base, J lost 9 bases, and 7 bases stayed unmatched. The CDR3 sequence is 14 residues long. Germline V lookup: CDR1 SGHTA, CDR2 FQGNSA. In DNA form, the CDR3 reads TGTGCCAGCAGCTTAGACAGGGGGGAGTTGGCCCAGTACTTC. Protein: CASSLDRGELAQYF.

V gene TRBV29-1 combines with J gene TRBJ1-5; D is undetermined. The CDR3 has 13 residues. Trimming left V 0 bases short and J 1 base short, with 4 bases between. Germline assignment: CDR1 SQVTM and CDR2 ANQGSEA. The CDR3 sequence: CSVEDGSNQPQHF. The DNA for the CDR3 is TGCAGCGTTGAAGACGGGAGCAATCAGCCCCAGCATTTT.

Of note for this clone: Different DNA sequences within this sample yield the same CDR3. The chain employs TRBV5-1 and TRBJ1-4; unclear D gene. Germline V gene data show CDR1 as SGHRS and CDR2 as YFSETQ. The CDR3 runs 14 residues. The V gene lost 7 bases and the J gene lost 0 bases, with 10 bases spanning the gap. The CDR3 coding sequence is TGCGCCAGCTCCCTGTCTGCAACTAATGAAAAACTGTTTTTT. Encoded protein: CASSLSATNEKLFF.

The gene calls are TRBV19 and TRBJ2-1, with a possible D match to TRBD2 (6 bases). From germline, CDR1 is LNHDA and CDR2 SQIVND (reference sequence). V lost 6 bases to trimming and J lost 0 bases, with 30 bases between them. CDR3 length: 21 residues. The CDR3 sequence: CASRRSPAGPLGYSSYNEQFF. CDR3 nucleotides: TGTGCCAGTAGACGATCCCCGGCGGGACCCCTTGGGTATAGCTCCTACAATGAGCAGTTCTTC.

The rearrangement uses TRBV19 and TRBJ1-5; D not resolved. Germline V gene lookup returns CDR1 LNHDA and CDR2 SQIVND (reference sequence). V was clipped by 2 bases and J by 7 bases, with 12 bases between them. The CDR3 extends over 14 amino acids. The CDR3, as DNA: TGTGCCAGTAGTATAAAAAAAGGGAGACAGCCCCAGCATTTT. It codes for CASSIKKGRQPQHF.

This sequence joins TRBV29-1 and TRBJ1-2; a possible D gene is TRBD1 (5 bases). The CDR3 extends over 14 amino acids. Between the trimmed V and J ends, which lost 4 bases and 2 bases, there was a span of 14 bases. Looked up from germline, CDR1 is SQVTM and CDR2 is ANQGSEA. CDR3 DNA sequence: TGCAGCGTTGTCGGCCACCCAGGGAACTATGGCTACACCTTC. Translated, it gives CSVVGHPGNYGYTF.

The DNA for the CDR3 is TGTGCCAGCAGCTCTACTAGCGGGAGTAATGAGCAGTTCTTC. Encoded protein: CASSSTSGSNEQFF. V is TRBV7-9 and J is TRBJ2-1; 11 bases align to TRBD2. The J segment lost 7 bases and the V segment lost 4 bases, leaving 3 bases of the junction unmatched. CDR1 and CDR2 (germline): SEHNR, FQNEAQ (reference sequence). The CDR3 is 14 residues long.

The chain recombines TRBV6-5 with TRBJ1-2; 7 bases align to TRBD1. Unmatched junction bases numbered 3, after V lost 4 bases and J lost 4 bases. Germline lookup yields CDR1 MNHEY and CDR2 SVGAGI. This CDR3 has 13 residues. This chain's CDR3 is CASSSTGTYGYTF. CDR3 DNA: TGTGCCAGCAGTTCGACAGGGACCTATGGCTACACCTTC.

The chain combines TRBV29-1 with TRBJ2-3; 7 bases agree with TRBD2. V lost 6 bases, J lost 7 bases, and 7 bases stayed unmatched. Germline-derived CDR1 and CDR2 are SQVTM and ANQGSEA. The CDR3 runs to 12 residues. In nucleotides, the CDR3 is TGCAGCGTCGGGAGGAAGGAAAATACGCAGTATTTT. It yields the protein CSVGRKENTQYF.

The chain uses TRBV4-2 and TRBJ2-7, with a weak D call TRBD1 (6 bases). V dropped 0 bases and J dropped 5 bases, with 8 bases sitting between them. This CDR3 comprises 13 residues. Germline V lookup: CDR1 LGHNA, CDR2 YNFKEQ. The CDR3 coding sequence is TGTGCCAGCAGCCAAGACAGGGGCCACGAGCAGTACTTC. Residues: CASSQDRGHEQYF.